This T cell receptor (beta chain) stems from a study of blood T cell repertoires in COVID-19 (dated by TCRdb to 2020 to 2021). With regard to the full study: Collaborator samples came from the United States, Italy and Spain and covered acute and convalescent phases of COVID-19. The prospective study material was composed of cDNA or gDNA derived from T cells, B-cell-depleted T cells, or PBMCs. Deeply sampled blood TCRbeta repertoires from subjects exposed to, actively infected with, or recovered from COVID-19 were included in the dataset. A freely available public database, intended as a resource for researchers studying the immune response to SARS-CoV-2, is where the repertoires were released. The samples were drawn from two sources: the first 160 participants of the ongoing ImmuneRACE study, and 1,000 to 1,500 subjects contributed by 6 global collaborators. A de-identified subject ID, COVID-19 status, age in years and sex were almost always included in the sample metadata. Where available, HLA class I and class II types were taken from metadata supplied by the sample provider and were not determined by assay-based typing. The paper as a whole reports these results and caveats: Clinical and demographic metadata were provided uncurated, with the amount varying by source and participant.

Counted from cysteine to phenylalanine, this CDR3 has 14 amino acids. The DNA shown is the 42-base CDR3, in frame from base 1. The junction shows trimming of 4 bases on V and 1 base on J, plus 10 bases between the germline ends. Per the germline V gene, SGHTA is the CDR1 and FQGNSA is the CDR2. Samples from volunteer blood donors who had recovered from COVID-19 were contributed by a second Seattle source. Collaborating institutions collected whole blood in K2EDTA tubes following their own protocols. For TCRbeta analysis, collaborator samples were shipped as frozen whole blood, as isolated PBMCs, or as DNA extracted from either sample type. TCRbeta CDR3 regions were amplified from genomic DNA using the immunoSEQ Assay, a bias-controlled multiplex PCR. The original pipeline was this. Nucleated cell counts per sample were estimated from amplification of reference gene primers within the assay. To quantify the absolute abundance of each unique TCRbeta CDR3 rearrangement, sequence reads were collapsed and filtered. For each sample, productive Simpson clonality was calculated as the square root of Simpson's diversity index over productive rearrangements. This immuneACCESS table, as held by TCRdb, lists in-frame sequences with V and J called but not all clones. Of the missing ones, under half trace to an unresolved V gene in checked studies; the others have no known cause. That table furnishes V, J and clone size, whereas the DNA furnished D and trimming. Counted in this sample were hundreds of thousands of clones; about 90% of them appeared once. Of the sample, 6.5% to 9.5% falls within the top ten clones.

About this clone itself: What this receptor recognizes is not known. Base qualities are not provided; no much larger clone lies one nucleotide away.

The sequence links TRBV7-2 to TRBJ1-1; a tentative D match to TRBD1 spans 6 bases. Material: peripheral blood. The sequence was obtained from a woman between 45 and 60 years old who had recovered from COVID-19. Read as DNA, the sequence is TGTGCCAGCAGCTACCAGGGACAGAACACTGAAGCTTTCTTT. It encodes CASSYQGQNTEAFF.